These 16 T cell receptor beta chains originate from one sample sequenced in a study of blood T cell repertoires in COVID-19. Assay used: immunoSEQ multiplex PCR; TCRdb lists only in-frame clones, some missing. The sample includes over 110,000 clones, around 87% of them seen just once. Sequences were obtained from PBMCs or T cells enriched from blood (not recorded which). The receptors were gathered from a man aged 60 to 69 who had recovered from COVID-19.

Points on this clone: This same CDR3 is encoded by further DNA sequences in the sample. This chain joins TRBV9 and TRBJ2-1; 9 nucleotides align to TRBD1. The CDR3 runs to 15 residues. V trimming: 2 bases; J trimming: 2 bases; junction bases outside the gene matches: 2. Per germline, CDR1 SGDLS and CDR2 YYNGEE. CDR3 in amino acids: CASSVTGGAYNEQFF. As DNA, the CDR3 is TGTGCCAGCAGCGTGACAGGGGGGGCCTACAATGAGCAGTTCTTC.

The chain is built from TRBV5-1 and TRBJ1-1; D is possibly TRBD1 (6 bases). The ends were cut back, 2 bases at V and 0 bases at J, with 17 bases in the middle. This CDR3 has 17 amino acids. Germline values: CDR1 SGHRS, CDR2 YFSETQ. The CDR3: CASSFTGDRHMNTEAFF. The CDR3, as DNA: TGCGCCAGCAGCTTCACCGGCGACAGGCACATGAACACTGAAGCTTTCTTT.

This clone came up once. The chain recombines TRBV11-2 with TRBJ2-7; D is perhaps TRBD2 (5 bases). CDR3 length: 14 amino acids. The V gene's germline CDR1 is SGHAT and CDR2 FQNNGV. Trimming took off 5 bases at V and 3 bases at J, with 14 bases between the two ends. CDR3 nucleotides: TGTGCCAGCAGCAGCAACCCGGGGAACTACGAGCAGTACTTC. Protein: CASSSNPGNYEQYF.

V usage is TRBV6-1 and J usage is TRBJ1-5; possibly TRBD1 for D (5 bases). The CDR3 is 16 amino acids. From germline, CDR1 is MNHNS and CDR2 SASEGT. Trimming took 4 bases from V and 2 from J, leaving 15 bases between them. CDR3 nucleotides: TGTGCCAGCAGTGGAGGATCGGGGGGTGGCAATCAGCCCCAGCATTTT. Translating gives CASSGGSGGGNQPQHF.

The genes are TRBV6-1 and TRBJ1-5; TRBD1 matches at 9 bases. V lost 4 bases, J lost 6 bases, and 10 bases stayed unmatched. The CDR3 is made up of 16 amino acids. The germline gives CDR1 MNHNS, CDR2 SASEGT. CDR3 residues: CASSGVQGALSQPQHF. In nucleotides, the CDR3 is TGTGCCAGCAGTGGAGTACAGGGGGCTTTGAGTCAGCCCCAGCATTTT.

The V gene is TRBV11-3, the J gene TRBJ1-1; D uncertain. V was clipped by 5 bases and J by 5 bases, with 12 bases between them. CDR3 length: 13 residues. The germline gives CDR1 SGHNT, CDR2 YENEEA. CDR3 nucleotide sequence: TGTGCCAGCAGCATACTGACGGGGACTGAAGCTTTCTTT. Residues: CASSILTGTEAFF.

This clone was observed once. This chain links TRBV6-5 with TRBJ2-7, with 7 bases that match TRBD1. CDR1 and CDR2 (germline): MNHEY, SVGAGI. V was clipped by 8 bases and J by 2 bases; unmatched bases: 3. There are 12 residues in the CDR3. The CDR3 protein is CASRDRAYEQYF. CDR3 bases: TGTGCCAGCCGGGACAGAGCCTACGAGCAGTACTTC.

This rearrangement joins TRBV6-5 to TRBJ1-2, with 7 bases fitting TRBD1. Per germline, CDR1 MNHEY and CDR2 SVGAGI. V gave up 6 bases and J gave up 0 bases; unmatched junction bases: 7. The CDR3 spans 15 residues. As DNA, the CDR3 is TGTGCCAGCAGCTACCTTGGGACAGCTAACTATGGCTACACCTTC. It yields the protein CASSYLGTANYGYTF.

The chain combines TRBV3-1 (or the pseudogene TRBV3-2) with TRBJ2-7; a possible D gene is TRBD2 (5 bases). Trimming took 4 bases from V and 7 from J, leaving 8 bases between them. CDR3 length equals 11 residues. The V gene's germline CDR1 is LGHDT and CDR2 YNNKEL (reference sequence). CDR3 sequence: CASSRGGEQYF. DNA for the CDR3: TGTGCCAGCAGCCGTGGAGGAGAGCAGTACTTC.

The chain carries TRBV5-1 and TRBJ1-5; possibly TRBD1 for D (5 bases). Germline V gives CDR1 SGHRS, CDR2 YFSETQ. V shed 0 bases and J shed 1 base, with 8 bases lying between them. The CDR3 is 15 amino acids. The CDR3 nucleotides read TGCGCCAGCAGCTTGGAAGGGGTGAGCAATCAGCCCCAGCATTTT. Translation gives CASSLEGVSNQPQHF.

This sequence joins TRBV7-9 and TRBJ2-5; D unclear. Germline loops: CDR1 SEHNR, CDR2 FQNEAQ (reference sequence). The CDR3 has 16 residues. The ends were cut back, 1 base at V and 1 base at J, with 13 bases in the middle. The CDR3 DNA follows: TGTGCCAGCAGCTTAGAGGCAGGCCTCCCCCAAGAGACCCAGTACTTC. This translates into CASSLEAGLPQETQYF. The variable domain in full, with the rest retrieved from reference TRBV7-9 and TRBJ2-5, is DTGVSQNPRHKITKRGQNVTFRCDPISEHNRLYWYRQTLGQGPEFLTYFQNEAQLEKSRLLSDRFSAERPKGSFSTLEIQRTEQGDSAMYLCASSLEAGLPQETQYFGPGTRLLVL.

With regard to this clone: Other DNA sequences of this sample code for an identical CDR3. The rearrangement joins TRBV2 to TRBJ2-7; D gene ambiguous. The CDR3 extends over 12 amino acids. Germline V gene lookup returns CDR1 SNHLY and CDR2 FYNNEI. Between the trimmed V and J ends, which lost 4 bases and 4 bases, there was a span of 8 bases. The CDR3 sequence is CASSVLEYEQYF. The CDR3 DNA follows: TGTGCCAGCAGTGTATTGGAGTACGAGCAGTACTTC.

The chain combines TRBV25-1 with TRBJ1-3; D is uncertain. Trimming left V 6 bases short and J 4 bases short, with 7 bases between. CDR1 is MGHDK and CDR2 is SYGVNS in the germline V gene. CDR3 length: 12 amino acids. The CDR3 loop reads CASSPLGNTIYF. CDR3 nucleotide sequence: TGTGCCAGCAGCCCCCTCGGAAACACCATATATTTT.

The chain recombines TRBV12-3 or TRBV12-4 with TRBJ2-5; D not certain. CDR3 size: 12 residues. The V gene lost 3 bases and the J gene lost 2 bases, with 4 bases spanning the gap. The CDR3 nucleotides read TGTGCCAGCAGTTTCCGGCAAGAGACCCAGTACTTC. The encoded protein is CASSFRQETQYF.

This chain joins TRBV6-4 and TRBJ2-3; 8 bases fit TRBD2. There are 17 residues in the CDR3. Germline CDR1 and CDR2: MRHNA and SNTAGT. The ends lost 4 bases at V and 7 bases at J; junction bases unmatched: 16. The DNA of the CDR3 is TGTGCCAGCAGTGTATCCGGCATAGCGGGGCCGGGGAATACGCAGTATTTT. Amino acids: CASSVSGIAGPGNTQYF.

The J gene is TRBJ1-5, the V gene TRBV3-1 (or the pseudogene TRBV3-2), with a weak D call TRBD1 (6 bases). Germline-derived CDR1 and CDR2 are LGHDT and YNNKEL (reference sequence). CDR3 length: 15 residues. The ends were cut back, 0 bases at V and 1 base at J, with 7 bases in the middle. The CDR3 DNA follows: TGTGCCAGCAGCCAAGATGGACAGAGCAATCAGCCCCAGCATTTT. Translated, it gives CASSQDGQSNQPQHF.